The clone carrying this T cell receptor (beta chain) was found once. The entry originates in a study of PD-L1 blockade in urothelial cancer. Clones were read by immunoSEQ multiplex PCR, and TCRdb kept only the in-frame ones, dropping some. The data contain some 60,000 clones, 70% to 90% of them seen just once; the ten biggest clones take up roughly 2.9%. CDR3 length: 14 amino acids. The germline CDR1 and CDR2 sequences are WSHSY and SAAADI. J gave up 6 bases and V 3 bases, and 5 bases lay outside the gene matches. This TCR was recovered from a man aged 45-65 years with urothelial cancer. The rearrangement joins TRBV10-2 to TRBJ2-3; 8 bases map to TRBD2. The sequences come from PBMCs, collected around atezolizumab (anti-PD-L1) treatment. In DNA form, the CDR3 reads TGCGCCAGCAGTGATTCGGGGGGGATTGATACGCAGTATTTT. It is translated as CASSDSGGIDTQYF.